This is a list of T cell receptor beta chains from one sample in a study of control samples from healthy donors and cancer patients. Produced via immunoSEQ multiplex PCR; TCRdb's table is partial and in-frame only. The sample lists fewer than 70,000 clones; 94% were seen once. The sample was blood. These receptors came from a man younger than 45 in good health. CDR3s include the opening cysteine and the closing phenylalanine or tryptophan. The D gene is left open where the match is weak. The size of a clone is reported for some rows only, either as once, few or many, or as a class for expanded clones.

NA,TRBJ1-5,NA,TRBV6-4,CASSTLGLGQPSSQEPQHF,TGTGCCAGCAGTACCCTCGGATTAGGACAGCCGTCTTCCCAGGAGCCCCAGCATTTT
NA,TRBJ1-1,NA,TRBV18,CASSPYRAGGDTEAFF,TGTGCCAGCTCACCTTACCGGGCCGGAGGGGACACTGAAGCTTTCTTT
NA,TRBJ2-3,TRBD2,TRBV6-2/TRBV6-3,CASSLDGTSADTQYF,TGTGCCAGCAGTCTTGACGGGACTAGCGCAGATACGCAGTATTTT
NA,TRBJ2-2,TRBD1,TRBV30,CAWSRGSNTGELFF,TGTGCCTGGAGCAGGGGGTCGAACACCGGGGAGCTGTTTTTT
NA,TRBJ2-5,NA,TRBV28,CASSPPGLQETQYF,TGTGCCAGCAGCCCCCCGGGGCTCCAAGAGACCCAGTACTTC
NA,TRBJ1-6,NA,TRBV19,CASSSGTPGNSPLHF,TGTGCCAGTAGTAGCGGGACGCCGGGTAATTCACCCCTCCACTTT
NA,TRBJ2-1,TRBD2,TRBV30,CAWLAGASYNEQFF,TGTGCCTGGCTAGCGGGAGCCTCCTACAATGAGCAGTTCTTC
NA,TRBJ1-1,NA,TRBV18,CASSPTEGAFF,TGTGCCAGCTCACCCACAGAAGGAGCTTTCTTT
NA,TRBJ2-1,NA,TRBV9,CASSVLGARVGNEQFF,TGTGCCAGCAGCGTACTAGGGGCGAGGGTGGGAAATGAGCAGTTCTTC
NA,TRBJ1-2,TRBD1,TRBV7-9,CASSSPGTVDGYTF,TGTGCCAGCAGCTCACCCGGGACAGTTGATGGCTACACCTTC
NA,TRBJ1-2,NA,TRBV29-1,CSVRRDGPYGYTF,TGCAGCGTGCGCCGGGACGGACCCTATGGCTACACCTTC
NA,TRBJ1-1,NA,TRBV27,CASRAMNTEAFF,TGTGCCAGCAGGGCAATGAACACTGAAGCTTTCTTT
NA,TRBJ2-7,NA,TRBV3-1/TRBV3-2,CASTTQGFEQYF,TGTGCCAGCACCACGCAGGGTTTCGAGCAGTACTTC
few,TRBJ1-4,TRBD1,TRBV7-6,CASSLAQDRDGKGEKLFF,TGTGCCAGCAGCTTAGCGCAGGACAGGGACGGGAAGGGCGAAAAACTGTTTTTT
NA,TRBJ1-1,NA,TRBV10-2,CASRLEGTEAFF,TGCGCCAGCAGGCTAGAGGGAACTGAAGCTTTCTTT
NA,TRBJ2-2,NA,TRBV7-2,CASRYAAVGAGELFF,TGTGCCAGCAGATATGCTGCCGTAGGGGCCGGGGAGCTGTTTTTT
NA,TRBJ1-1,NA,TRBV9,CASSVAGGGRNTEAFF,TGTGCCAGCAGCGTAGCTGGGGGCGGGAGAAACACTGAAGCTTTCTTT
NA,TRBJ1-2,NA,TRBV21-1,CASSIRRADNSNGYTF,TGTGCCAGCAGCATACGGAGGGCAGATAATAGTAATGGCTACACCTTC
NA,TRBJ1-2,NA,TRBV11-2,CASSLLGTRARNYGYTF,TGTGCCAGCAGCCTACTAGGGACAAGGGCTCGTAACTATGGCTACACCTTC
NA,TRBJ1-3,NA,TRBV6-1,CASSEPGGGNTIYF,TGTGCCAGCAGTGAACCGGGGGGTGGAAACACCATATATTTT
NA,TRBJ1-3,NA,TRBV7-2,CASSLEGMAGNTIYF,TGTGCCAGCAGCTTAGAGGGGATGGCTGGAAACACCATATATTTT
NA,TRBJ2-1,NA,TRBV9,CASSVANTYNEQFF,TGTGCCAGCAGCGTAGCGAACACCTACAATGAGCAGTTCTTC
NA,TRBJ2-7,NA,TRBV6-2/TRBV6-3,CASSYGPYEQYF,TGTGCCAGCAGTTACGGTCCCTACGAGCAGTACTTC
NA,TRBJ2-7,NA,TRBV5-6,CASSVGVEQYF,TGTGCCAGCAGCGTCGGGGTCGAGCAGTACTTC
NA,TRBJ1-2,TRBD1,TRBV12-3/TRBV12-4,CASSRDRVYGYTF,TGTGCCAGCAGCCGAGACAGGGTCTATGGCTACACCTTC
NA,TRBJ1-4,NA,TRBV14,CASSANAGQGQLGEKLFF,TGTGCCAGCAGCGCTAATGCGGGTCAAGGACAGCTGGGTGAAAAACTGTTTTTT
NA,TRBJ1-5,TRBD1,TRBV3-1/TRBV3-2,CASTQGGSNQPQHF,TGTGCCAGCACCCAGGGGGGGTCCAACCAGCCCCAGCATTTT
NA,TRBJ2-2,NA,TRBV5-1,CASSLETTNTGELFF,TGCGCCAGCAGCTTGGAAACTACAAACACCGGGGAGCTGTTTTTT
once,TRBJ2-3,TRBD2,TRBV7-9,CASSLVGGAPDTQYF,TGTGCCAGCAGCTTAGTCGGGGGGGCCCCAGATACGCAGTATTTT
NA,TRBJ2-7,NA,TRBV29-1,CSVEKKGSGSYEQYF,TGCAGCGTTGAAAAAAAGGGATCGGGCTCCTACGAGCAGTACTTC
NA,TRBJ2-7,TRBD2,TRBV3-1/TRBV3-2,CASSPFRGAYEQYF,TGTGCCAGCAGCCCCTTTCGGGGGGCCTACGAGCAGTACTTC
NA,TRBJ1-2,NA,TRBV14,CASSQDVQGSYGYTF,TGTGCCAGCAGCCAAGATGTCCAGGGGTCCTATGGCTACACCTTC
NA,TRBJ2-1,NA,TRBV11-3,CASSLGNNEQFF,TGTGCCAGCAGCTTAGGCAACAATGAGCAGTTCTTC
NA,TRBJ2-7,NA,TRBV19,CASSTSGRIYEQYF,TGTGCCAGTAGTACCTCCGGGCGTATTTACGAGCAGTACTTC
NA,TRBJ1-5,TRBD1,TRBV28,CASRGQVNNQPQHF,TGTGCCAGCAGGGGACAGGTGAACAATCAGCCCCAGCATTTT
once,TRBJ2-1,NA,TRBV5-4,CASSLSGGTAYNEQFF,TGTGCCAGCAGCTTGTCGGGCGGGACCGCATACAATGAGCAGTTCTTC
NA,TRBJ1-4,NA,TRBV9,CASSVAPVTNEKLFF,TGTGCCAGCAGCGTAGCCCCGGTTACTAATGAAAAACTGTTTTTT
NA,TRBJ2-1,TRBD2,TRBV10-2,CASSDSGGPPGNEQFF,TGCGCCAGCAGTGATTCGGGAGGCCCCCCGGGGAATGAGCAGTTCTTC
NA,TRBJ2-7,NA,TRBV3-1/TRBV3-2,CASSQGTALHEQYF,TGTGCCAGCAGCCAAGGGACCGCGTTACACGAGCAGTACTTC
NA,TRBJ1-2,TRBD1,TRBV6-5,CASSHGQGLYGYTF,TGTGCCAGCAGTCATGGACAGGGCCTTTATGGCTACACCTTC
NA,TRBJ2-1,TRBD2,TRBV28,CASRTGLAKNEQFF,TGTGCCAGCAGGACGGGACTAGCGAAAAATGAGCAGTTCTTC
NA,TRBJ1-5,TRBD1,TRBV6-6,CASSYGTGALDQPQHF,TGTGCCAGCAGTTACGGGACAGGGGCCCTCGATCAGCCCCAGCATTTT
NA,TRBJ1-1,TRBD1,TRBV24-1,CATRTGVDNTEAFF,TGTGCCACCAGGACAGGGGTTGACAACACTGAAGCTTTCTTT
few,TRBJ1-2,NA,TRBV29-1,CSVETGNYGYTF,TGCAGCGTCGAGACAGGAAACTATGGCTACACCTTC
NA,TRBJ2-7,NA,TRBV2,CASGSIYEQYF,TGTGCCAGCGGAAGCATCTACGAGCAGTACTTC